The sample holds one count of the clone carrying this TCR beta chain. The data were obtained in a study of blood T cell repertoires in COVID-19. Study-level information: Spain, Italy and the United States supplied samples that represented acute and convalescent COVID-19. T cells, B-cell-depleted T cells, or PBMCs provided the cDNA or gDNA that served as material.

Per germline, CDR1 MDHEN and CDR2 SYDVKM. V lost 3 bases to trimming and J lost 0 bases; unmatched junction nucleotides: 5. This CDR3 is 15 amino acids long. Assay: immunoSEQ multiplex PCR; the TCRdb copy retains only in-frame clones and omits some. The table lists more than 15,000 clones, more than 75% of them singletons. The V call is TRBV28, the J call TRBJ2-7; the match to TRBD2 covers 7 bases. What was sequenced was peripheral blood. This receptor was identified in a man in his 60s with active or convalescent COVID-19. The CDR3 sequence is CASSLTASGSYEQYF. The DNA of the CDR3 is TGTGCCAGCAGTTTGACGGCTAGCGGCTCCTACGAGCAGTACTTC.